This T cell receptor (beta chain) was profiled in a study of shared T cell receptors in the human thymus. TCRdb's table, derived via immunoSEQ multiplex PCR, lists solely in-frame clones and lacks some. The table has approximately 760,000 clones, roughly 85% seen once. The trim removed 4 bases at V and 3 bases at J, leaving 6 bases unmatched. The CDR3 spans 15 residues. Germline V lookup: CDR1 MNHEY, CDR2 SMNVEV (reference sequence). A further study also used this sample, focusing on human thymus T cells. That investigation notes: Those donating were healthy Finnish infants in corrective surgery for congenital heart defects. Surgeons resected thymus tissue during corrective heart surgery.

The source material was thymocytes. This TCR came from a girl less than two years old with a congenital heart defect. The rearrangement uses TRBV27 and TRBJ2-1; TRBD1 matches at 7 bases. The CDR3 DNA reads TGTGCCAGCAGTTCCCCCCACAGGGGCTACAATGAGCAGTTCTTC. Protein: CASSSPHRGYNEQFF.